This TCR beta chain was sequenced during a study of Tregs in tolerant kidney transplant recipients. The germline gives CDR1 SEHNR, CDR2 FQNEAQ (reference sequence). This CDR3 spans 12 amino acids. Trimming removed 2 bases from V and 4 bases from J, with 5 bases in between. Data came from immunoSEQ multiplex PCR; TCRdb stores just in-frame clones and leaves some out. In the table there are around 230,000 clones, roughly four fifths of which are singletons. The chain uses TRBV7-9 and TRBJ2-5; D unresolved. Source material: CD4+ T cells from blood. The sequence was collected from a human donor in good health. CDR3 nucleotide sequence: TGTGCCAGCAGCTTACCCAGAGAGACCCAGTACTTC. Its translation: CASSLPRETQYF.